The rows below give T cell receptor beta chains drawn from one sample of a study of blood T cell repertoires in COVID-19. Produced via immunoSEQ multiplex PCR; TCRdb's table is partial and in-frame only. The sample lists tens of thousands of clones, around 84% seen once, with 2.6% in the top ten. Input material: peripheral blood. These receptors came from a man aged 45-65 years with acute or convalescent COVID-19. Each CDR3 is given with its conserved first and last residue. D genes are given only for firm matches. Rows give clone size only sometimes, using once, few, many, or a class for an expanded clone.

V gene: TRBV1; J gene: TRBJ2-7; clone size: few; D gene: -; CDR3 DNA: TGCACCAGCAGCCAAACGTTTACCGCGACCTACGAGCAGTACTTC; CDR3 protein: CTSSQTFTATYEQYF
V gene: TRBV19; J gene: TRBJ1-5; clone size: -; D gene: TRBD1; CDR3 DNA: TGTGCCAGTGTGACAGGGGAAGGAGGCAATCAGCCCCAGCATTTT; CDR3 protein: CASVTGEGGNQPQHF
V gene: TRBV7-9; J gene: TRBJ2-7; clone size: -; D gene: TRBD1; CDR3 DNA: TGTGCCAGCAGCTCCCGGGACAGGGGGCGGTCCTACGAGCAGTACTTC; CDR3 protein: CASSSRDRGRSYEQYF
V gene: TRBV24-1; J gene: TRBJ2-1; clone size: -; D gene: -; CDR3 DNA: TGTGCCACCAGTGACTCGCTAGCGACGACCTACAATGAGCAGTTCTTC; CDR3 protein: CATSDSLATTYNEQFF
V gene: TRBV11-2; J gene: TRBJ2-5; clone size: -; D gene: TRBD2; CDR3 DNA: TGTGCCAGCAGCCCCGAGAGGCTTAGCGGGGGGGAGACCCAGTACTTC; CDR3 protein: CASSPERLSGGETQYF
V gene: TRBV29-1; J gene: TRBJ2-1; clone size: -; D gene: -; CDR3 DNA: TGCAGCGTTGACAGGGGACGGACCAATGAGCAGTTCTTC; CDR3 protein: CSVDRGRTNEQFF
V gene: TRBV13; J gene: TRBJ1-2; clone size: once; D gene: TRBD1; CDR3 DNA: TGTGCCAGCAGCTTATCCGGGACAGGGTTCTCCACCTTC; CDR3 protein: CASSLSGTGFSTF
V gene: TRBV5-6; J gene: TRBJ2-7; clone size: once; D gene: -; CDR3 DNA: TGTGCCAGCAGCTTGAGGACAGACTACGAGTACTTC; CDR3 protein: CASSLRTDYEYF
V gene: TRBV21-1; J gene: TRBJ2-7; clone size: few; D gene: -; CDR3 DNA: TGTGCCAGAGACAGAGGCGAGCAGTACTTC; CDR3 protein: CARDRGEQYF
V gene: TRBV9; J gene: TRBJ1-3; clone size: -; D gene: TRBD1; CDR3 DNA: TGTGCCAGCAGCGTAGCTCCGGGACAGGCCGCTGGAAACACCATATATTTT; CDR3 protein: CASSVAPGQAAGNTIYF
V gene: TRBV2; J gene: TRBJ1-2; clone size: once; D gene: -; CDR3 DNA: TGTGCCAGCAGTGCATACAGGGCTAACTATGGCTACACCTTC; CDR3 protein: CASSAYRANYGYTF
V gene: TRBV3-1/TRBV3-2; J gene: TRBJ1-5; clone size: -; D gene: -; CDR3 DNA: TGTGCCAGCAGCCAAGATTCGGGGCAGCCCCAGCATTTT; CDR3 protein: CASSQDSGQPQHF
V gene: TRBV27; J gene: TRBJ1-5; clone size: -; D gene: -; CDR3 DNA: TGTGCCAGCAGTTTACAGGGTGGCCAGCCCCAGCATTTT; CDR3 protein: CASSLQGGQPQHF
V gene: TRBV2; J gene: TRBJ1-5; clone size: -; D gene: -; CDR3 DNA: TGTGCCAGCCAAGACTCTAGTGCTTCTTTGGAGCAGCCCCAGCATTTT; CDR3 protein: CASQDSSASLEQPQHF
V gene: TRBV5-1; J gene: TRBJ1-5; clone size: few; D gene: TRBD1; CDR3 DNA: TGCGCCAGCAGCTTGGGCAGGGGGCTCAATCAGCCCCAGCATTTT; CDR3 protein: CASSLGRGLNQPQHF
V gene: TRBV30; J gene: TRBJ1-2; clone size: -; D gene: -; CDR3 DNA: TGTGCCTGCCGGGGCAGGGGTCGAACGAACTATGGCTACACCTTC; CDR3 protein: CACRGRGRTNYGYTF
V gene: TRBV27; J gene: TRBJ1-1; clone size: -; D gene: -; CDR3 DNA: TGTGCCAGCAGTTCTCAGGAAAGCACTGAAGCTTTCTTT; CDR3 protein: CASSSQESTEAFF
V gene: TRBV9; J gene: TRBJ2-1; clone size: -; D gene: -; CDR3 DNA: TGTGCCAGCAGCCAACTAGCTTCACCCCCATGGGATGAGCAGTTCTTC; CDR3 protein: CASSQLASPPWDEQFF
V gene: TRBV2; J gene: TRBJ2-7; clone size: -; D gene: -; CDR3 DNA: TGTGCCAGCTTTGCCTTAGGGGACGAGCAGTACTTC; CDR3 protein: CASFALGDEQYF
V gene: TRBV27; J gene: TRBJ1-4; clone size: -; D gene: -; CDR3 DNA: TGTGCCAGCAGTTTGGGGAGGGTTGAAAAACTGTTTTTT; CDR3 protein: CASSLGRVEKLFF
V gene: TRBV29-1; J gene: TRBJ1-4; clone size: -; D gene: TRBD1; CDR3 DNA: TGCAGCGTTGAAGACGGGACAGGGGATGAAAAACTGTTTTTT; CDR3 protein: CSVEDGTGDEKLFF
V gene: TRBV7-9; J gene: TRBJ1-1; clone size: -; D gene: -; CDR3 DNA: TGTGCCAGCATCGACACGCTGAACACTGAAGCTTTCTTT; CDR3 protein: CASIDTLNTEAFF
V gene: TRBV19; J gene: TRBJ1-1; clone size: -; D gene: TRBD1; CDR3 DNA: TGTGCCAGTAGTCTCGGACAGGCCACTGAAGCTTTCTTT; CDR3 protein: CASSLGQATEAFF
V gene: TRBV28; J gene: TRBJ2-5; clone size: -; D gene: TRBD2; CDR3 DNA: TGTGCCAGCAGTTTTCGGGAGGAAGAGACCCAGTACTTC; CDR3 protein: CASSFREEETQYF
V gene: TRBV9; J gene: TRBJ1-4; clone size: -; D gene: -; CDR3 DNA: TGTGCCAGCAGCGTAACGCCAGCAACTAATGAAAAACTGTTTTTT; CDR3 protein: CASSVTPATNEKLFF
V gene: TRBV7-3; J gene: TRBJ2-1; clone size: -; D gene: -; CDR3 DNA: TGTGCCAGCAGCTTAACCCCTAGCGTTTACAATGAGCAGTTCTTC; CDR3 protein: CASSLTPSVYNEQFF
V gene: TRBV27; J gene: TRBJ2-1; clone size: once; D gene: -; CDR3 DNA: TGTGCCAGCAGTTTTCGTACGGGAACCTACAATGAGCAGTTCTTC; CDR3 protein: CASSFRTGTYNEQFF
V gene: TRBV6-5; J gene: TRBJ1-6; clone size: -; D gene: -; CDR3 DNA: TGTGCCAGCATCACAGATCGCTCCTATAATTCACCCCTCCACTTT; CDR3 protein: CASITDRSYNSPLHF
V gene: TRBV6-1; J gene: TRBJ2-7; clone size: -; D gene: TRBD2; CDR3 DNA: TGTGCCAGCAGTGAAGGGACTAGCGACTACGAGCAGTACTTC; CDR3 protein: CASSEGTSDYEQYF
V gene: TRBV7-9; J gene: TRBJ1-1; clone size: -; D gene: -; CDR3 DNA: TGTGCCAGCAGCTTAACAGGGAGGGACACTGAAGCTTTCTTT; CDR3 protein: CASSLTGRDTEAFF
V gene: TRBV5-1; J gene: TRBJ2-2; clone size: -; D gene: -; CDR3 DNA: TGCGCCAGCAGCTCGACAGACTCAACCGGGGAGCTGTTTTTT; CDR3 protein: CASSSTDSTGELFF
V gene: TRBV4-1; J gene: TRBJ2-1; clone size: -; D gene: TRBD2; CDR3 DNA: TGCGCCAGCAGCCAAGAGGGGACTAGGGGAAGAAATGAGCAGTTCTTC; CDR3 protein: CASSQEGTRGRNEQFF
V gene: TRBV19; J gene: TRBJ1-1; clone size: -; D gene: -; CDR3 DNA: TGTGCCAGTAGTATCGCAGGGTGGAACACTGAAGCTTTCTTT; CDR3 protein: CASSIAGWNTEAFF
V gene: TRBV19; J gene: TRBJ2-7; clone size: -; D gene: -; CDR3 DNA: TGTGCCAGTAGTATTACTCTAGCTAGAGAGCAGTACTTC; CDR3 protein: CASSITLAREQYF
V gene: TRBV2; J gene: TRBJ1-5; clone size: -; D gene: -; CDR3 DNA: TGTGCCAGCAGCCCGCAGGGGATCGAACAGCCCCAGCATTTT; CDR3 protein: CASSPQGIEQPQHF
V gene: TRBV5-1; J gene: TRBJ1-1; clone size: -; D gene: -; CDR3 DNA: TGCGCCAGCAGCTTGGAGGCAGGGGCTTTTGGGGCTGAAGCTTTCTTT; CDR3 protein: CASSLEAGAFGAEAFF
V gene: TRBV18; J gene: TRBJ2-7; clone size: medium-sized; D gene: -; CDR3 DNA: TGTGCCAGCTCACCACCTGAAGAGTCCTACGAGCAGTACTTC; CDR3 protein: CASSPPEESYEQYF
V gene: TRBV18; J gene: TRBJ1-2; clone size: -; D gene: -; CDR3 DNA: TGTGCCAGCTCAAGAACCGAGATAAGTGCCTATGGCTACACCTTC; CDR3 protein: CASSRTEISAYGYTF
V gene: TRBV24-1; J gene: TRBJ1-5; clone size: few; D gene: -; CDR3 DNA: TGTGCCACCAGCCTATCGGGACAAAGCGATCAGCCCCAGCATTTT; CDR3 protein: CATSLSGQSDQPQHF
V gene: TRBV7-2; J gene: TRBJ1-4; clone size: -; D gene: -; CDR3 DNA: TGTGCCAGCAGCTTAGGTTTCAGGGCAACTAATGAAAAACTGTTTTTT; CDR3 protein: CASSLGFRATNEKLFF
V gene: TRBV28; J gene: TRBJ1-4; clone size: -; D gene: -; CDR3 DNA: TGTGCCAGCAGCCCCTTAGTAGAGGAAAAACTGTTTTTT; CDR3 protein: CASSPLVEEKLFF
V gene: TRBV6-5; J gene: TRBJ2-3; clone size: once; D gene: -; CDR3 DNA: TGTGCCAGCAGCCTGACTAGAACAGGCACAGATACGCAGTATTTT; CDR3 protein: CASSLTRTGTDTQYF
V gene: TRBV5-5; J gene: TRBJ2-7; clone size: medium-sized; D gene: TRBD1; CDR3 DNA: TGTGCCAGCAGAGGTTTCCCGGGACAGGGGACCGACGAGCAGTACTTC; CDR3 protein: CASRGFPGQGTDEQYF
V gene: TRBV7-2; J gene: TRBJ2-1; clone size: -; D gene: -; CDR3 DNA: TGTGCCAGCAGCTTAAGTGGGGGGGCCGTAAATGAGCAGTTCTTC; CDR3 protein: CASSLSGGAVNEQFF
V gene: TRBV4-1; J gene: TRBJ2-1; clone size: -; D gene: -; CDR3 DNA: TGCGCCAGCAGCCAAGAAACCCTTTTAGATGAGCAGTTCTTC; CDR3 protein: CASSQETLLDEQFF
V gene: TRBV28; J gene: TRBJ1-5; clone size: -; D gene: TRBD1; CDR3 DNA: TGTGCCAGCAGCCGAGGACAGGGTAGGGAGCCCCAGCATTTT; CDR3 protein: CASSRGQGREPQHF
V gene: TRBV13; J gene: TRBJ2-2; clone size: once; D gene: TRBD2; CDR3 DNA: TGTGCCAGCAGCCCCGGACTAGCGGGCAAGAACACCGGGGAGCTGTTTTTT; CDR3 protein: CASSPGLAGKNTGELFF
V gene: TRBV28; J gene: TRBJ2-2; clone size: -; D gene: TRBD1; CDR3 DNA: TGTGCCAGCAGTTTATCGCGGACAGGGAACACCGGGGAGCTGTTTTTT; CDR3 protein: CASSLSRTGNTGELFF
V gene: TRBV29-1; J gene: TRBJ2-5; clone size: -; D gene: -; CDR3 DNA: TGCAGCGGGGCTACACAAGAGACCCAGTACTTC; CDR3 protein: CSGATQETQYF
V gene: TRBV19; J gene: TRBJ1-1; clone size: -; D gene: -; CDR3 DNA: TGTGCCAGTAAGTTGGACAGCCTTCAGACTGAAGCTTTCTTT; CDR3 protein: CASKLDSLQTEAFF
V gene: TRBV4-1; J gene: TRBJ1-2; clone size: -; D gene: -; CDR3 DNA: TGCGCCAGCAGCCAAGGGGCGGGTCTTGGCTATGGCTACACCTTC; CDR3 protein: CASSQGAGLGYGYTF
V gene: TRBV7-6; J gene: TRBJ1-1; clone size: -; D gene: -; CDR3 DNA: TGTGCCAGCAGCCTGAGCCAGGGTTTCGGCACTGAAGCTTTCTTT; CDR3 protein: CASSLSQGFGTEAFF
V gene: TRBV7-9; J gene: TRBJ2-1; clone size: -; D gene: -; CDR3 DNA: TGTGCCAGCAGCCCAGGGGAGTCCTACAATGAGCAGTTCTTC; CDR3 protein: CASSPGESYNEQFF
V gene: TRBV29-1; J gene: TRBJ2-7; clone size: -; D gene: TRBD2; CDR3 DNA: TGCAGCGTTGACCGGGAGGCTAGCGGGGCAGCCTACGAGCAGTACTTC; CDR3 protein: CSVDREASGAAYEQYF
V gene: TRBV7-9; J gene: TRBJ2-1; clone size: -; D gene: TRBD2; CDR3 DNA: TGTGCCAGCAGCTTGAGACTAGCGGGATGGGGCTCCTACAATGAGCAGTTCTTC; CDR3 protein: CASSLRLAGWGSYNEQFF